This TCR beta chain was identified during a study of cytomegalovirus exposure and HLA in healthy donors. Findings and limits, study-wide: The Asian-associated ancestry cluster reportedly had fewer N-insertions than the 666-donor mean in a later analysis.

Researchers ran the PCR with 60 Vbeta and 13 Jbeta primers. Generated by immunoSEQ multiplex PCR, the TCRdb table keeps only in-frame clones and is missing some. The sample holds around 200,000 clones, about four fifths seen once. This clone was seen more than once but under ten times. Its specificity is not known. One junction end disagrees with the germline gene, perhaps due to a read error. The CDR3 has 10 amino acids. Germline assignment: CDR1 SEHNR and CDR2 FQNEAQ (reference sequence). The material sequenced was PBMCs. This sequence was found in a woman aged 45-65 years in good health and CMV-seropositive. The chain is built from TRBV7-9 and TRBJ1-1; D remains unclear. The CDR3 DNA reads TGTTCCAGCAGCTTGGAGAAAGCTTTCTTT. As protein: CSSSLEKAFF.